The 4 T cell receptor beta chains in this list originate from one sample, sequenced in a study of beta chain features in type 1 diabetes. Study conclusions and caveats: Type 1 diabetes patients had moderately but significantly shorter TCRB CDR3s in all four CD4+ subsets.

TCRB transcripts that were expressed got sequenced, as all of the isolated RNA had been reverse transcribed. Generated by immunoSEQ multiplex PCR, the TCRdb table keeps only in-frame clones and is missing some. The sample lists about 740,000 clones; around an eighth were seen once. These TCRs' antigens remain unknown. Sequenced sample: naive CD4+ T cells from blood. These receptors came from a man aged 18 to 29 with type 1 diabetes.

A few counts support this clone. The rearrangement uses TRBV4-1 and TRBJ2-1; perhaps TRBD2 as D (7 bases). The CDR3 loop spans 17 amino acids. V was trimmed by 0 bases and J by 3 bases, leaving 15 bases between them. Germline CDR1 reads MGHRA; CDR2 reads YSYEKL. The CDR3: CASSQEGRGAFYNEQFF. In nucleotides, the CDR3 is TGCGCCAGCAGCCAAGAGGGTCGGGGGGCCTTCTACAATGAGCAGTTCTTC.

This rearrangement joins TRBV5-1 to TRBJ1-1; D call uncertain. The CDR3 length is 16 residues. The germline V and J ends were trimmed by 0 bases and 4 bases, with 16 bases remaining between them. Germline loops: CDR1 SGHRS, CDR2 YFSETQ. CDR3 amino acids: CASSLASSRSGTEAFF. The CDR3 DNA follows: TGCGCCAGCAGCTTGGCCTCGTCGAGGTCGGGCACTGAAGCTTTCTTT.

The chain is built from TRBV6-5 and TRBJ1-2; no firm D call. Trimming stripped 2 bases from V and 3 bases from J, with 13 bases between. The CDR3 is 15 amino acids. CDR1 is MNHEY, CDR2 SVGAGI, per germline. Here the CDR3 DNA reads TGTGCCAGCAGTTACACGCCAGGTTTAGACTATGGCTACACCTTC. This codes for CASSYTPGLDYGYTF.

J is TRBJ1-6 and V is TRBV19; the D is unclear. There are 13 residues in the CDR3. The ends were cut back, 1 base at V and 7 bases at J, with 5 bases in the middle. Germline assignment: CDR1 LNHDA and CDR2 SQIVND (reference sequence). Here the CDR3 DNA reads TGTGCCAGTAGTATAGTTGGGAATTCACCCCTCCACTTT. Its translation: CASSIVGNSPLHF.